This TCR beta chain was sequenced in a study of blood T cell repertoires in COVID-19. In germline, CDR1 is SGHRS, CDR2 YFSETQ. CDR3 length equals 14 residues. V shed 4 bases, J shed 5 bases, and the junction held 4 bases outside the gene matches. Original analysis: Reference gene primer amplification in the assay estimated nucleated cell counts. The data were produced by immunoSEQ multiplex PCR, yet TCRdb's version contains in-frame clones alone and is incomplete. The V and J calls and clone size come from that table; D and trimming were worked out from the DNA. The profile shows tens of thousands of clones, about 72% of them singletons.

The receptor was isolated from a man aged 65-85 years with active or convalescent COVID-19. The material sequenced was peripheral blood. The V gene is TRBV5-1, the J gene TRBJ1-4; TRBD1 matches 8 bases. The CDR3 DNA follows: TGCGCCAGCAGCACAGGACAGGGAAATGAAAAACTGTTTTTT. The encoded protein is CASSTGQGNEKLFF. Complete variable domain (other parts from reference TRBV5-1 and TRBJ1-4): KAGVTQTPRYLIKTRGQQVTLSCSPISGHRSVSWYQQTPGQGLQFLFEYFSETQRNKGNFPGRFSGRQFSNSRSEMNVSTLELGDSALYLCASSTGQGNEKLFFGSGTQLSVL.